These T cell receptor beta chains were read from a single sample in a study of Tregs in tolerant kidney transplant recipients. Here immunoSEQ multiplex PCR was the method, and the copy in TCRdb shows in-frame clones only, minus some. The repertoire consists of fewer than 80,000 clones, with 85% to 90% occurring once and the leading ten covering approximately 0.39%. Sequenced material: CD4+ T cells from blood, taken before the transplant. These receptors were obtained from a human donor who received a combined kidney and bone marrow transplant. The conserved cysteine and the conserved F or W are not part of the CDR3 here. D genes are given only for firm matches.

TRBJ1-4,TRBV28,TRBD1,ASSRQGANEKLF
TRBJ1-1,TRBV6-1,TRBD1,ATTTGGWGTEAF
TRBJ2-1,TRBV27,TRBD2,ASSFGGLGLNEQF
TRBJ2-2,TRBV30,TRBD2,AWSTIAGGTGELF
TRBJ2-7,TRBV11-2,TRBD2,ASRISAGGREQY
TRBJ2-1,TRBV19,TRBD1,ASRAGGEFHEQF
TRBJ2-7,TRBV5-6,NA,ASSVVAYGGPSYEQY
TRBJ1-5,TRBV6-6,NA,ASSSTGRSNQPQH
TRBJ2-7,TRBV7-2,TRBD2,ASSLGLAFTYEQY
TRBJ2-7,TRBV25-1,NA,ASSLGLWYEQY
TRBJ2-7,TRBV4-3,TRBD2,ASSQDSGTSGPYEQY
TRBJ1-2,TRBV9,NA,ASSPLGSANYGYT
TRBJ2-1,TRBV2,NA,ASSLQGLGYNEQF
TRBJ2-1,TRBV27,TRBD2,ASSSQRGPYNEQF
TRBJ2-3,TRBV11-2,NA,ASSQTSGSDTQY
TRBJ1-1,TRBV6-4,TRBD1,ACRDRVGTEAF
TRBJ2-7,TRBV6-5,NA,ASRQLPSSYEQY
TRBJ2-1,TRBV11-2,TRBD2,ASSLGASGRSNEQF